This paragraph covers one T cell receptor (beta chain) sequence. This specimen belongs to a study of blood T cell repertoires in COVID-19. Overall study context: Acute and convalescent COVID-19 samples came from the United States, Italy and Spain.

Ages ranged from about 18 to 100 years, with residence in about 23 US areas. Two negative PCRs, clearance, or symptom resolution characterized the recovered Cohort 3 donors. The CDR3 is made up of 14 amino acids. V was clipped by 5 bases and J by 1 base, with 12 bases between them. Looked up from germline, CDR1 is SGHRS and CDR2 is YFSETQ. Some clones are missing from TCRdb's copy, which holds only in-frame ones; the method was immunoSEQ multiplex PCR. The sample carries 150,000 to 200,000 clones, 85% to 90% recorded once. This chain uses TRBV5-1 with TRBJ1-1; D possibly corresponds to TRBD1 (5 bases). The source is a woman aged 50 to 60 who had recovered from COVID-19. Sequenced sample: PBMCs or T cells enriched from blood (not recorded which). This CDR3 is CASSRTQRNTEAFF. The CDR3 nucleotides are TGCGCCAGCAGTCGGACACAAAGGAACACTGAAGCTTTCTTT.